The TCR beta chain under discussion was sequenced for a study of shared clonotypes between healthy human individuals (TCRdb year 2020). Looking at the study overall: A few men and a couple of women, aged 18 to 49 years, made up the cohort. For each donor, three plates each were used for CD4 naive and CD4 memory, two plates were used for CD8 naive, and one plate was used for CD8 memory. To estimate repertoire size and how much clonotype sharing occurs between individuals, the study deeply sequenced the blood TCR repertoires of several healthy adults. To increase sequencing depth and limit assay-specific biases, TCR repertoire library preparation and sequencing were carried out by different laboratories using diverse techniques. Each donor's leukapheresis produced roughly between roughly 0.85 and 10 billion PBMCs.

Donors were healthy HIV-negative adults with no recently reported acute infections or vaccinations. All donors were Caucasian adults living in Nashville, Tennessee, USA. CD4+ T cells were enriched by magnetic negative selection; naive cells were then positively selected on CD45RA, and the negative fraction formed the memory subset. After blood collection by leukapheresis, PBMCs were isolated using Ficoll-Histopaque density gradient centrifugation and then cryopreserved in the vapor phase of liquid nitrogen. Purity and quantity of every magnetically sorted T cell population were checked by analytical flow cytometry. Genomic DNA was isolated from each sorted fraction and quantified by UV absorbance on a Nanodrop 2000c. This clone has only one observation. What antigen it recognizes has not been identified. Base qualities are not provided; no much larger clone lies one nucleotide away. Using the deep immunoSEQ assay, TCR CDR3 regions were amplified from genomic DNA by multiplex PCR. Genomic DNA extracted from each cell subset was distributed evenly over all wells of several immunoSEQ 96-well plates, and each plate served as one replicate. For sorted subsets, each replicate PCR was loaded with roughly 200 ng genomic DNA, equivalent to roughly 30,000 T cell genomes. Purified libraries were quantified with a Qubit 3.0 fluorometer, sized on a Bioanalyzer 2100, and re-quantified with the KAPA Library Quantification kit. Every immunoSEQ 96-well plate was sequenced on a separate single-read 150-cycle Illumina NextSeq 550 flow cell. The study's own analysis went as follows. The immunoSEQ output contained only junctional sequences without quality scores, so filtering could not match that applied to full-length reads. Sequences were annotated with PyIR, a Python wrapper for IgBLAST v1.9, and V/J genes and CDR3 were assigned using IMGT germline references. Reads were removed for weak V/J assignments (E-value above 1e-6), missing CDR3, stop codons, out-of-frame junctions, or ambiguous translated residues. A V3J clonotype was defined by an identical inferred V gene, J gene, and CDR3 amino acid sequence. The percentage overlap between two repertoires was calculated by dividing the number of shared unique clonotypes by the size of the smaller repertoire. RTK rarefaction, the Chao1 estimator, and Recon v2.1 estimates of unobserved clonotypes were used to assess repertoire richness. Generation probabilities were computed with OLGA for all TCRbeta clonotypes obtained by the gDNA method from a handful of donors. TCRdb provides this immuneACCESS table in a form limited to in-frame rearrangements. Some clones are lacking; in checked studies, under half of them reflect an unresolved V gene, and why the rest are absent is not known. Clonal size and the V and J genes are those of that table, whereas D and trimming came from the DNA. For this sample the table gives about 1 million clones, of which about three quarters were detected only once. The ten top clones hold about 1.5% of the sample.

Paper-wide results and their limitations: The small number of donors limited the genetic and exposure-history diversity represented. Compared with non-shared clonotypes, clonotypes shared by all four sorted-subset donors had higher generation probabilities. Across a handful of donors, approximately 4.6% of naive CD4, 3.5% of naive CD8, approximately 2.5% of memory CD4, and under 0.45% of memory CD8 clonotypes were shared. Estimated clonotype richness was generally larger for naive than for memory subsets. Incomplete sequencing was indicated by rarefaction of sorted-subset datasets, despite the large sequencing depth. Sampling was limited to blood, and TCR repertoires in tissue likely differ from TCR repertoires in blood. Pairwise subsampling indicated that sequencing depth was expected to affect the degree of clonotype sharing among donors.

The sample comprised memory CD4+ T cells sorted from blood. The cell subset or site tag for this specimen amounts to: CD45RA-negative fraction. The TCR was taken from a man between 18 and 29 years old in good health.

For the CDR3, the sequence is CASSHSNRPLNTEAFF. The nucleotide sequence reads as follows: TGTGCCAGCAGCCATTCAAACAGGCCCTTGAACACTGAAGCTTTCTTT. Here the chain combines TRBV4-2 and TRBJ1-1, and the D gene may be TRBD1, 5 bases matching. Via the germline V gene, CDR1 is LGHNA and CDR2 YNFKEQ. The germline ends are 14 bases apart after V is trimmed by 3 bases and J by 0 bases. The CDR3 runs 16 amino acids, cysteine and phenylalanine included. Kept here is only the CDR3 DNA, which spans 48 bases and is read in frame from base 1.